This T cell receptor beta chain originates from a study of blood T cell repertoires in COVID-19. Study as a whole: There were acute and convalescent COVID-19 samples, and they came from the United States, Italy and Spain. The cDNA or gDNA used as material had been derived from T cells, B-cell-depleted T cells, or PBMCs.

Original methodology: Nucleated cell number was recorded as an estimate derived from reference gene primer amplification. Assay: immunoSEQ multiplex PCR; the TCRdb copy retains only in-frame clones and omits some. The V and J calls and clone size are taken from that table; D and trimming were inferred from the DNA. The sample lists fewer than 100,000 clones; approximately 86% were seen once. This clonotype was obtained from a man aged 60-69 years with acute or convalescent COVID-19. Sequenced: peripheral blood.

CDR3 nucleotide sequence: TGTGCCAGCAGCTTGGGGGGACCCAGGGGGTCCTCTGGAAACACCATATATTTT. This gives the protein CASSLGGPRGSSGNTIYF. This chain joins TRBV5-4 and TRBJ1-3; 7 bases are a match to TRBD1. The CDR3 runs 18 residues. Per the germline V gene, CDR1 is SGHNT and CDR2 is YYREEE (reference sequence). Trimming removed 0 bases from V and 0 bases from J; junction bases left unmatched: 9.